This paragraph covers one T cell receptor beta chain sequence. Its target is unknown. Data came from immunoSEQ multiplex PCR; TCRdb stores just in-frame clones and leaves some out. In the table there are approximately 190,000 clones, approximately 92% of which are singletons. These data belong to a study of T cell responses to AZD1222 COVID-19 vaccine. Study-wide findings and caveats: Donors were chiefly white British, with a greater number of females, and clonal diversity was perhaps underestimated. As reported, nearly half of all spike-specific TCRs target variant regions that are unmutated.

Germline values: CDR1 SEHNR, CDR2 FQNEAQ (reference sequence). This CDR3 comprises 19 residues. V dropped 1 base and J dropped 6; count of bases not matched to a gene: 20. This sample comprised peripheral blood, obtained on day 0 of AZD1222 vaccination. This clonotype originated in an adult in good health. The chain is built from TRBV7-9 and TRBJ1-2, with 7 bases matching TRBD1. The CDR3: CASSLGRYRGTRVGDGYTF. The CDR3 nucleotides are TGTGCCAGCAGCTTAGGTCGGTACAGGGGAACTCGAGTTGGGGATGGCTACACCTTC.